This T cell receptor (beta chain) was documented in a study of T cell changes during pregnancy in multiple sclerosis. The repertoire was sequenced with immunoSEQ multiplex PCR; TCRdb's copy has only in-frame clones and lacks some. The data contain over 80,000 clones, around nine tenths of them singletons. The sequencing here drew on peripheral blood, taken in the second trimester of pregnancy. The clonotype originates from a female donor in good health, enrolled as a control in a pregnancy study.

For the CDR3, the DNA is TGCGCCAGCAGCTTGGAAACAGGGAACCATGAGCAGTTCTTC. Amino acid sequence: CASSLETGNHEQFF. The chain combines TRBV5-1 with TRBJ2-1; weak D call: TRBD1 (6 bases). Germline-derived CDR1 and CDR2 are SGHRS and YFSETQ. V gave up 0 bases and J gave up 8 bases, with 12 bases separating them. The CDR3 loop spans 14 amino acids.